The 28 T cell receptor beta chains given below trace back to one sample, sequenced in a study of vaccination and CD4 T cells after COVID-19. Antigen specificity for these receptors is unknown. The treatment denotes: approximately nine-day PBMC culture with coronavirus spike peptide pools or control peptides (ViraFEST assay). Unexposed donor CD4+ T cells predated the COVID-19 pandemic, collected 2011-2018. An Oncomine TCR Beta short-read assay was used to sequence the DNA from cultured CD4+ T cells. TCRdb ran MiXCR on the PCR reads and lists one entry per CDR3 protein. The sample records more than 2,000 distinct CDR3 sequences, 18% being singletons. Material for sequencing was CD4+ T cells from blood, cultured in vitro. The receptors were gathered from a human donor in good health.

This chain joins TRBV28 and TRBJ1-5; 7 bases are a match to TRBD1. This CDR3 comprises 17 residues. V trimming: 6 bases; J trimming: 0 bases; junction bases outside the gene matches: 11. Germline loops: CDR1 MDHEN, CDR2 SYDVKM. The CDR3 here is CASRDRDRSYSNQPQHF. The CDR3 DNA reads as TGTGCCAGCAGAGACCGGGACAGATCTTATAGCAATCAGCCCCAGCATTTT.

The chain has TRBV2 and TRBJ1-1, with 7 nucleotides matching TRBD1. This CDR3 spans 13 amino acids. In germline, CDR1 is SNHLY, CDR2 FYNNEI. Unmatched junction bases numbered 5, after V lost 4 bases and J lost 6 bases. The CDR3 sequence: CASSGRTGPEAFF. The CDR3 DNA sequence: TGTGCCAGCAGTGGACGGACAGGCCCTGAAGCTTTCTTT. The full variable domain, its missing parts supplied by reference TRBV2 and TRBJ1-1, is EPEVTQTPSHQVTQMGQEVILRCVPISNHLYFYWYRQILGQKVEFLVSFYNNEISEKSEIFDDQFSVERPDGSNFTLKIRSTKLEDSAMYFCASSGRTGPEAFFGQGTRLTVV.

The rearrangement uses TRBV5-1 and TRBJ2-4, with D perhaps TRBD2 (5 bases). Deletions cut 4 bases from V and 7 bases from J, with 27 bases between. The germline gives CDR1 SGHRS, CDR2 YFSETQ. The CDR3 loop spans 18 amino acids. The CDR3: CASSLAGVGGGIWNIQYF. The CDR3 DNA reads as TGCGCCAGCAGCCTGGCGGGCGTGGGTGGCGGTATCTGGAACATTCAGTACTTC.

This chain links TRBV10-1 with TRBJ2-5, with TRBD2 identical over 12 bases. V shed 8 bases and J 5 bases; nucleotides not matched to a gene: 18. From germline, CDR1 is WNHNN and CDR2 SYGVQD (reference sequence). The CDR3 consists of 18 residues. In nucleotides, the CDR3 is TGCGCCAGCGTAGATCCGGGACTAGCGGGCGATCAGGGGGAGACCCAGTACTTC. Residues: CASVDPGLAGDQGETQYF.

This clonotype was found a few times. The chain combines TRBV6-2 or TRBV6-3 with TRBJ2-7; the D is unclear. CDR1 and CDR2 from the germline V gene are MNHEY and SVGEGT. Trimming removed 3 bases from V and 2 bases from J, with 14 bases in between. The CDR3 runs to 15 residues. CDR3 nucleotides: TGTGCCAGCAGTTATCTCCCCAGAGACACCTACGAGCAGTACTTC. Amino acid sequence: CASSYLPRDTYEQYF.

V gene TRBV4-3 combines with J gene TRBJ2-2; 9 positions agree with TRBD1. The trim removed 4 bases at V and 3 bases at J, leaving 3 bases unmatched. Germline assignment: CDR1 LGHNA and CDR2 YSLEER. The CDR3 spans 15 residues. In DNA, the CDR3 is TGCGCCAGCAGCCTCCGGACAGGGGACACCGGGGAGCTGTTTTTT. Translated: CASSLRTGDTGELFF.

The V gene is TRBV5-6, the J gene TRBJ2-2, with 9 positions matching TRBD1. The germline gives CDR1 SGHDT, CDR2 YYEEEE. This CDR3 contains 16 residues. The J segment lost 4 bases and the V segment lost 4 bases, leaving 8 bases of the junction unmatched. This CDR3 reads CASSGEQGASTGELFF. The CDR3 DNA reads as TGTGCCAGCAGCGGCGAACAGGGGGCGAGCACCGGGGAGCTGTTTTTT.

This clonotype was recorded a few times. The chain is built from TRBV7-8 and TRBJ2-4, with 10 bases lining up with TRBD1. With V trimmed by 4 bases and J by 8 bases, 20 bases remained unmatched. Germline lookup yields CDR1 SGHVS and CDR2 FQNEAQ. The CDR3 spans 19 residues. The CDR3 sequence is CASSSIMPPGDRGRYIQYF. DNA for the CDR3: TGTGCCAGCAGCTCGATTATGCCCCCAGGGGACAGGGGCCGTTACATTCAGTACTTC.

The chain is built from TRBV12-3 or TRBV12-4 and TRBJ2-7; TRBD2 aligns across 8 bases. V was clipped by 6 bases and J by 10 bases; unmatched bases: 11. This CDR3 spans 13 amino acids. CDR3: CASSQSGSTPQYF. In nucleotides, the CDR3 is TGTGCCAGCAGCCAAAGCGGGAGTACTCCCCAGTACTTC.

The rearrangement uses TRBV28 and TRBJ2-1, with 10 bases lining up with TRBD1. Germline V CDR1 and CDR2: MDHEN, SYDVKM. The V gene end was trimmed by 5 bases and the J gene end by 3 bases; junction bases not matched to a gene: 7. The CDR3 is made up of 16 amino acids. The chain's CDR3 is CASSPSDRGLYNEQFF. The DNA of the CDR3 is TGTGCCAGCAGTCCATCCGACAGGGGGCTCTACAATGAGCAGTTCTTC.

This clonotype has more than one count but fewer than ten. The chain combines TRBV30 with TRBJ1-1, with unresolved D. The CDR3 extends over 11 amino acids. CDR1 and CDR2 (germline): GTSNPN, SVGIG (reference sequence). V gave up 1 base and J gave up 7 bases, with 7 bases separating them. The CDR3 loop reads CAWSARHEAFF. As DNA, the CDR3 is TGTGCCTGGAGTGCCCGCCATGAAGCTTTCTTT.

The chain uses TRBV11-2 and TRBJ2-7, with 9 bases fitting TRBD1. CDR3 length: 14 amino acids. CDR1 is SGHAT, CDR2 FQNNGV, per germline. V trimming: 1 base; J trimming: 5 bases; junction bases outside the gene matches: 3. The DNA of the CDR3 is TGTGCCAGCAGCTTAGGCCGGGACAGGGACGAGCAGTACTTC. Translation gives CASSLGRDRDEQYF.

Judged by abundance, this clonotype is medium-sized. The chain recombines TRBV6-1 with TRBJ1-2, with 7 bases matching TRBD1. Germline CDR1 reads MNHNS; CDR2 reads SASEGT. The junction had 8 bases not matched to a gene; V was cut back by 3 bases and J by 1 base. This CDR3 has 16 amino acids. DNA of the CDR3: TGTGCCAGCAGTGAGCTAGGCACAGGGGATAACTATGGCTACACCTTC. As protein: CASSELGTGDNYGYTF.

This clonotype was counted between two and nine times. This sequence joins TRBV18 and TRBJ1-5, with 11 bases lining up with TRBD1. V shed 6 bases, J shed 5 bases, and the junction held 6 bases outside the gene matches. Germline V gene data show CDR1 as KGHSH and CDR2 as LQKENI. This CDR3 contains 15 residues. The CDR3 coding sequence is TGTGCCAGCTCCACCGGGACAGGGGGGCATCAGCCCCAGCATTTT. Amino acids: CASSTGTGGHQPQHF.

In its sample, this clonotype is medium-sized. The chain is built from TRBV6-1 and TRBJ1-5, with 7 positions matching TRBD1. Germline trimming cut 6 bases from V and 0 bases from J; bases unmatched to any gene: 11. The CDR3 sequence is 17 residues long. Germline-derived CDR1 and CDR2 are MNHNS and SASEGT. CDR3 DNA sequence: TGTGCCAGCAGAGATTCGGGACAGCCATATAGCAATCAGCCCCAGCATTTT. Translated, it gives CASRDSGQPYSNQPQHF.

This clonotype is medium-sized (0.01 to 0.1%) within its sample. The chain is built from TRBV6-5 and TRBJ1-6; 8 positions agree with TRBD1. The V segment lost 4 bases and the J segment 8 bases; nucleotides outside the gene matches: 13. The CDR3 contains 17 residues. Germline CDR1 and CDR2: MNHEY and SVGAGI. CDR3 in amino acids: CASSSSSATGVDSPLHF. CDR3 sequence (DNA): TGTGCCAGCAGTTCCTCGTCTGCGACAGGGGTGGATTCACCCCTCCACTTT.

This clonotype is labeled medium-sized. The CDR3: CASRTGTVTGELFF. The CDR3 nucleotides are TGTGCCAGCAGGACCGGGACAGTCACCGGGGAGCTGTTTTTT. The V gene is TRBV6-1, the J gene TRBJ2-2; 7 nucleotides agree with TRBD1. Per germline, CDR1 MNHNS and CDR2 SASEGT. The CDR3 loop spans 14 amino acids. V lost 6 bases, J lost 4 bases, and 5 bases stayed unmatched.

This chain connects TRBV7-3 to TRBJ2-7; 10 bases are shared with TRBD1. Per germline, CDR1 SGHTA and CDR2 FQGTGA. The CDR3 has 15 residues. Trimming cost V 5 bases and J 5 bases; bases outside gene matches: 9. Here the CDR3 reads CASSLDRGKVHEQYF. DNA of the CDR3: TGTGCCAGCAGCCTGGACAGGGGGAAGGTTCACGAGCAGTACTTC. The full variable domain, its missing parts supplied by reference TRBV7-3 and TRBJ2-7, is GAGVSQTPSNKVTEKGKYVELRCDPISGHTALYWYRQSLGQGPEFLIYFQGTGAADDSGLPNDRFFAVRPEGSVSTLKIQRTERGDSAVYLCASSLDRGKVHEQYFGPGTRLTVT.

The rearrangement links TRBV7-2 to TRBJ2-7; the match to TRBD1 covers 7 bases. V lost 5 bases and J lost 2; bases outside the gene matches: 9. Germline V gives CDR1 SGHTA, CDR2 FQGNSA. CDR3 size: 15 residues. The DNA of the CDR3 is TGTGCCAGCAGCCCTGATTGGGACAGAACCTACGAGCAGTACTTC. Residues: CASSPDWDRTYEQYF.

This clonotype was observed a few times. The V call is TRBV18, the J call TRBJ2-5, with 10 bases matching TRBD2. The V and J ends lost 2 bases and 0 bases, in that order; junction bases with no gene match: 21. The CDR3 spans 22 residues. Looked up from germline, CDR1 is KGHSH and CDR2 is LQKENI. In DNA form, the CDR3 reads TGTGCCAGCTCACCATCCCTCTGGACGGATCTAGCGGGAGAGAGGTACCAAGAGACCCAGTACTTC. This gives the protein CASSPSLWTDLAGERYQETQYF. The full variable domain, its missing parts supplied by reference TRBV18 and TRBJ2-5, is NAGVMQNPRHLVRRRGQEARLRCSPMKGHSHVYWYRQLPEEGLKFMVYLQKENIIDESGMPKERFSAEFPKEGPSILRIQQVVRGDSAAYFCASSPSLWTDLAGERYQETQYFGPGTRLLVL.

The sample holds a few counts of this clonotype. The J gene is TRBJ1-5, the V gene TRBV2; the D gene is possibly TRBD1 (5 bases). The germline V gene encodes CDR1 SNHLY and CDR2 FYNNEI. The CDR3 runs 13 residues. The V and J ends lost 7 bases and 6 bases respectively, with 13 bases between them. CDR3 coding DNA: TGTGCCAGCACGGCAGGGACGGTTCAGCCCCAGCATTTT. This gives the protein CASTAGTVQPQHF.

The gene calls are TRBV5-3 and TRBJ2-7; no firm D call. TRBV5-3 is sorted into the ORF group, with uncertain function. Trimming cost V 1 base and J 0 bases, with 17 bases left between them. The CDR3 covers 17 residues. The CDR3 loop is CARSLFPRPESSYEQYF. Here the CDR3 DNA reads TGTGCCAGAAGCTTGTTCCCCCGGCCAGAGTCCTCCTACGAGCAGTACTTC.

The chain has TRBV28 and TRBJ2-2; possible D gene TRBD1, 5 bases. Germline V lookup: CDR1 MDHEN, CDR2 SYDVKM. CDR3 length: 14 amino acids. Trimming shortened V by 6 bases and J by 4 bases, and 12 bases separated the two germline ends. The CDR3 DNA follows: TGTGCCAGCAGAACAGGACATTTCACCGGGGAGCTGTTTTTT. This codes for CASRTGHFTGELFF.

This clonotype occurred a few times. The CDR3 DNA reads as TGCAGTGCTAGAGAAGAAGGGACTAGCTATTCGTTCGGCTCACTAGCCAAAAACATTCAGTACTTC. Protein sequence: CSAREEGTSYSFGSLAKNIQYF. This chain joins TRBV20-1 and TRBJ2-4, with 9 bases aligning to TRBD2. CDR3 size: 22 residues. V lost 0 bases to trimming and J lost 0 bases; unmatched junction nucleotides: 21. Looked up from germline, CDR1 is DFQATT and CDR2 is SNEGSKA (reference sequence).

This clonotype is medium-sized within its sample. The chain employs TRBV6-2 or TRBV6-3 and TRBJ1-2; 7 bases fit TRBD1. The V and J ends lost 5 bases and 3 bases, in that order; junction bases with no gene match: 6. Germline V gives CDR1 MNHEY, CDR2 SVGEGT. The CDR3 has 14 residues. DNA of the CDR3: TGTGCCAGCAGTCGAAAGACAGGGTACTATGGCTACACCTTC. Its translation is CASSRKTGYYGYTF.

This chain joins TRBV24-1 and TRBJ2-6; TRBD1 agrees at 7 bases. This CDR3 has 17 amino acids. The germline V gene has CDR1 KGHDR and CDR2 SFDVKD. V shed 9 bases, J shed 1 base, and the junction held 11 bases outside the gene matches. The CDR3 nucleotides read TGTGCCACCTCCGACCAGACAGGGAGATCTGGGGCCAACGTCCTGACTTTC. Protein sequence: CATSDQTGRSGANVLTF.

J is TRBJ1-1 and V is TRBV10-2; a possible D gene is TRBD1 (5 bases). This CDR3 contains 13 residues. V lost 5 bases, J lost 1 base, and 8 bases lay in between. CDR1 WSHSY and CDR2 SAAADI come from the germline V gene. The CDR3 region is CASSRQKNTEAFF. The CDR3 nucleotides read TGCGCCAGCAGTCGACAGAAGAACACTGAAGCTTTCTTT.

The genes are TRBV18 and TRBJ2-7; tentative D call: TRBD1 (6 bases). The V and J ends lost 6 bases and 2 bases respectively, with 14 bases between them. Germline assignment: CDR1 KGHSH and CDR2 LQKENI. The CDR3 contains 14 residues. CDR3: CASSNYRDTYEQYF. CDR3 nucleotide sequence: TGTGCCAGCTCGAATTACAGGGACACCTACGAGCAGTACTTC.